Below, 17 T cell receptor beta chains from the same sample are listed, as sequenced in a study of technical replicates of blood from a handful of donors. Here immunoSEQ multiplex PCR was the method, and the copy in TCRdb shows in-frame clones only, minus some. The sample lists about 12,000 clones; 95% were seen once. Material: PBMCs. The receptors stem from a human donor in good health.

The chain is built from TRBV18 and TRBJ1-2; TRBD1 aligns across 7 bases. The germline CDR1 and CDR2 sequences are KGHSH and LQKENI. CDR3 length equals 16 residues. Losses at the gene ends were 3 bases for V and 5 bases for J; bases not matched to a gene: 12. The CDR3 region has the DNA TGTGCCAGCTCACCGTCGTACAGACAGGGATCTTATGGCTACACCTTC. Translating it yields CASSPSYRQGSYGYTF.

The chain uses TRBV27 and TRBJ1-4, with a tentative D call TRBD1 (6 bases). The V end was cut by 0 bases, the J end by 6 bases, with 8 bases between. Germline CDR1 and CDR2: MNHEY and SMNVEV (reference sequence). The CDR3 has 14 residues. This CDR3 reads CASSLSRGDEKLFF. The CDR3 nucleotides read TGTGCCAGCAGTTTATCCAGGGGAGATGAAAAACTGTTTTTT.

This chain connects TRBV10-1 to TRBJ2-3; 10 bases are shared with TRBD1. The CDR3 runs to 20 residues. V lost 0 bases and J lost 2; bases outside the gene matches: 14. Germline CDR1 WNHNN, CDR2 SYGVQD (reference sequence). The CDR3 nucleotides read TGCGCCAGCAGTGAGTCGGATGGGACAGGGGTTTTGAGGGCCACAGATACGCAGTATTTT. Protein sequence: CASSESDGTGVLRATDTQYF.

The chain carries TRBV28 and TRBJ2-3, with D tentatively TRBD1 (5 bases). The germline gives CDR1 MDHEN, CDR2 SYDVKM. This CDR3 comprises 15 residues. Trimming took off 9 bases at V and 5 bases at J, with 21 bases between the two ends. This chain's CDR3 is CASPSGPGRGDTQYF. The CDR3 DNA sequence: TGTGCCAGTCCCTCAGGGCCAGGGCGCGGAGATACGCAGTATTTT.

The V and J genes are TRBV9 and TRBJ1-1; D is unresolved. V lost 0 bases, J lost 2 bases, and 11 bases lay in between. Germline values: CDR1 SGDLS, CDR2 YYNGEE. The CDR3 totals 15 residues. Written as DNA, the CDR3 is TGTGCCAGCAGCGTAGAGGCAGCGACTAACACTGAAGCTTTCTTT. It specifies CASSVEAATNTEAFF. Variable domain in full (rest from reference TRBV9 and TRBJ1-1): DSGVTQTPKHLITATGQRVTLRCSPRSGDLSVYWYQQSLDQGLQFLIQYYNGEERAKGNILERFSAQQFPDLHSELNLSSLELGDSALYFCASSVEAATNTEAFFGQGTRLTVV.

This chain links TRBV7-3 with TRBJ1-1; D not resolved. V shed 4 bases and J shed 5 bases, with 5 bases lying between them. CDR3 length: 11 amino acids. Germline-derived CDR1 and CDR2 are SGHTA and FQGTGA. The chain's CDR3 is CASSSGTEAFF. The DNA for the CDR3 is TGTGCCAGCAGCTCGGGTACTGAAGCTTTCTTT.

The CDR3, as DNA: TGTGCCAGCAGCTTAACAGGCTCCTACAATGAGCAGTTCTTC. Residues: CASSLTGSYNEQFF. The chain employs TRBV7-2 and TRBJ2-1; TRBD1 is a possible D gene (5 bases). This CDR3 comprises 14 residues. CDR1 is SGHTA, CDR2 FQGNSA, per germline. Trimming removed 2 bases at V and 0 bases at J, with 5 bases between.

The CDR3 protein is CASSLVAGHTDTQYF. As DNA, the CDR3 is TGTGCCAGCAGCTTAGTAGCGGGACACACAGATACGCAGTATTTT. V usage is TRBV11-2 and J usage is TRBJ2-3, with 8 bases aligning to TRBD2. The CDR3 runs to 15 residues. Germline values: CDR1 SGHAT, CDR2 FQNNGV. V lost 1 base and J lost 2; bases outside the gene matches: 2.

The chain joins TRBV11-1 to TRBJ2-7; D possibly corresponds to TRBD1 (6 bases). The CDR3 is 13 residues long. The ends were cut back, 7 bases at V and 3 bases at J, with 13 bases in the middle. The V gene's germline CDR1 is SGHAT and CDR2 FQDESV (reference sequence). The CDR3 loop reads CASTLRQVYEQYF. CDR3 DNA sequence: TGTGCCAGCACCCTAAGACAGGTCTACGAGCAGTACTTC.

This chain links TRBV5-1 with TRBJ2-5; weak D call: TRBD2 (5 bases). This CDR3 is built from 14 residues. Germline CDR1 and CDR2: SGHRS and YFSETQ. V shed 4 bases and J shed 5 bases, with 15 bases lying between them. The CDR3 bases are TGCGCCAGCAGCCTCAATAGGCCGGGGGAGACCCAGTACTTC. Encoded protein: CASSLNRPGETQYF.

The CDR3 DNA sequence: TGCGCCAGCAGCCTGATGCGGGCAGGGGGGTCGTACAATGAGCAGTTCTTC. It specifies CASSLMRAGGSYNEQFF. The chain has TRBV5-1 and TRBJ2-1; D perhaps matches TRBD1 (7 bases). The germline gives CDR1 SGHRS, CDR2 YFSETQ. The CDR3 is 17 amino acids. Trimming stripped 4 bases from V and 4 bases from J, with 21 bases between.

V gene TRBV29-1 combines with J gene TRBJ2-7; D may be TRBD1 (7 bases). CDR1 is SQVTM and CDR2 is ANQGSEA in the germline V gene. The CDR3 has 14 amino acids. The ends were cut back, 7 bases at V and 6 bases at J, with 22 bases in the middle. CDR3: CSAVAQGGEGEQYF. CDR3 sequence (DNA): TGCAGCGCCGTTGCTCAGGGGGGCGAAGGCGAGCAGTACTTC.

The chain joins TRBV29-1 to TRBJ1-3, with D perhaps matching TRBD1 (6 bases). Trimming left V 6 bases short and J 1 base short, with 10 bases between. Germline-derived CDR1 and CDR2 are SQVTM and ANQGSEA. The CDR3 is 13 residues long. The CDR3 here is CSVWTDSGNTIYF. The CDR3 DNA reads as TGCAGCGTGTGGACAGATTCTGGAAACACCATATATTTT.

The V gene is TRBV5-6, the J gene TRBJ1-2; 8 bases map to TRBD1. The CDR3 contains 14 residues. J was trimmed by 2 bases and V by 5 bases; bases with no gene match: 5. Germline V gives CDR1 SGHDT, CDR2 YYEEEE. The CDR3 region has the DNA TGTGCCAGCAGAGGACAGGGAAAAAACTATGGCTACACCTTC. Translation: CASRGQGKNYGYTF. The variable domain in full, with the rest retrieved from reference TRBV5-6 and TRBJ1-2, is DAGVTQSPTHLIKTRGQQVTLRCSPKSGHDTVSWYQQALGQGPQFIFQYYEEEERQRGNFPDRFSGHQFPNYSSELNVNALLLGDSALYLCASRGQGKNYGYTFGSGTRLTVV.

This rearrangement joins TRBV19 to TRBJ2-2; 9 bases are a match to TRBD1. This CDR3 has 14 residues. CDR1 and CDR2 from the germline V gene are LNHDA and SQIVND (reference sequence). J gave up 5 bases and V 7 bases, and 5 bases lay outside the gene matches. The DNA for the CDR3 is TGTGCCAGTACCCTGACAGGGGGGACCGGGGAGCTGTTTTTT. It codes for CASTLTGGTGELFF.

The genes are TRBV27 and TRBJ2-7; D is undetermined. This CDR3 region has 14 residues. V lost 2 bases, J lost 5 bases, and 13 bases lay in between. The V gene's germline CDR1 is MNHEY and CDR2 SMNVEV (reference sequence). The CDR3 sequence: CASSLLGFGDEQYF. The CDR3 region has the DNA TGTGCCAGCAGTTTACTAGGATTTGGCGACGAGCAGTACTTC.

This clone has a handful of counts. The V call is TRBV12-5, the J call TRBJ2-2; 8 bases line up with TRBD1. The V gene's germline CDR1 is LGHNT and CDR2 FRNRAP. The CDR3 contains 15 residues. Unmatched junction bases numbered 6, after V lost 3 bases and J lost 6 bases. The chain's CDR3 is CASGFGQGASGELFF. Written as DNA, the CDR3 is TGTGCTAGTGGTTTCGGCCAGGGGGCGTCCGGGGAGCTGTTTTTT.